These 9 T cell receptor beta chains were all obtained from the same sample, sequenced in a study of blood T cell repertoires in COVID-19. TCRdb's table, derived via immunoSEQ multiplex PCR, lists solely in-frame clones and lacks some. This repertoire shows 350,000 to 450,000 clones, about 90% found once; its top ten account for approximately 2.4%. The sequenced sample consisted of peripheral blood. The source is a woman aged 60-70 years with COVID-19, enrolled during active disease.

The chain couples TRBV11-3 to TRBJ2-5; 8 nucleotides agree with TRBD2. The CDR3 covers 14 residues. Germline V gene lookup returns CDR1 SGHNT and CDR2 YENEEA. V lost 5 bases to trimming and J lost 4 bases; unmatched junction nucleotides: 6. CDR3 in DNA: TGTGCCAGCAGCCGGGGGGGGCCGGGAGAGACCCAGTACTTC. This translates into CASSRGGPGETQYF. Full variable domain (remainder filled in from reference TRBV11-3 and TRBJ2-5): EAGVVQSPRYKIIEKKQPVAFWCNPISGHNTLYWYLQNLGQGPELLIRYENEEAVDDSQLPKDRFSAERLKGVDSTLKIQPAELGDSAVYLCASSRGGPGETQYFGPGTRLLVL.

The chain joins TRBV7-3 to TRBJ2-5, with D possibly matching TRBD2 (6 bases). The CDR3 is 16 residues long. In germline, CDR1 is SGHTA, CDR2 FQGTGA. The ends were cut back, 3 bases at V and 1 base at J, with 15 bases in the middle. CDR3 loop: CASSFGLLRGQETQYF. The CDR3 bases are TGTGCCAGCAGCTTCGGTTTGTTGCGGGGCCAAGAGACCCAGTACTTC.

The chain couples TRBV6-5 to TRBJ2-3, with 7 bases lining up with TRBD2. The CDR3 consists of 16 residues. J lost 0 bases, V lost 4 bases, and 7 bases had no gene match. Germline V gene sequence: CDR1 MNHEY, CDR2 SVGAGI. The CDR3 DNA is TGTGCCAGCAGTTTGCTCCCGCGGGGGAGCACAGATACGCAGTATTTT. It encodes CASSLLPRGSTDTQYF.

The V gene is TRBV18, the J gene TRBJ1-1, with no clear D. Germline V gene lookup returns CDR1 KGHSH and CDR2 LQKENI. The V and J ends lost 5 bases and 0 bases respectively, with 10 bases between them. The CDR3 consists of 14 residues. In DNA, the CDR3 is TGTGCCAGCTCATTAACAAGTATGAACACTGAAGCTTTCTTT. Translated: CASSLTSMNTEAFF.

The chain recombines TRBV9 with TRBJ2-1, with TRBD2 matching over 9 bases. The J segment lost 5 bases and the V segment lost 2 bases, leaving 5 bases of the junction unmatched. This CDR3 has 15 amino acids. Germline loops: CDR1 SGDLS, CDR2 YYNGEE. The CDR3 here is CASSVGTSRDNEQFF. In DNA form, the CDR3 reads TGTGCCAGCAGCGTCGGGACTAGCAGAGACAATGAGCAGTTCTTC.

The chain recombines TRBV6-5 with TRBJ2-1; tentatively, D is TRBD2 (5 bases). Deletions cut 6 bases from V and 6 bases from J, with 18 bases between. The CDR3 loop spans 15 amino acids. Germline V gives CDR1 MNHEY, CDR2 SVGAGI. The CDR3 DNA sequence: TGTGCCAGCAGACTTGAAAGGAGGAGGTTCAATGAGCAGTTCTTC. The encoded protein is CASRLERRRFNEQFF.

V usage is TRBV18 and J usage is TRBJ1-1; the match to TRBD1 covers 10 bases. This CDR3 has 16 residues. Germline values: CDR1 KGHSH, CDR2 LQKENI. Trimming at V came to 3 bases and at J to 5 bases, leaving 9 bases not matched to a gene. CDR3: CASSPGAGQGETEAFF. The CDR3 region has the DNA TGTGCCAGCTCACCGGGTGCCGGACAGGGGGAAACTGAAGCTTTCTTT.

J is TRBJ2-4 and V is TRBV19, with TRBD2 identical over 7 bases. V was clipped by 3 bases and J by 0 bases; unmatched bases: 17. Germline-derived CDR1 and CDR2 are LNHDA and SQIVND (reference sequence). The CDR3 contains 20 residues. The CDR3 nucleotides read TGTGCCAGTAGTATGGGAGGAGCCGGGACTACATTACTAGCCAAAAACATTCAGTACTTC. Amino acid sequence: CASSMGGAGTTLLAKNIQYF.

The chain uses TRBV4-1 and TRBJ1-1; a weak D match, TRBD1 (6 bases). CDR1 is MGHRA, CDR2 YSYEKL, per germline. V lost 0 bases and J 6 bases, leaving 17 bases between the germline ends. The CDR3 spans 16 residues. In DNA form, the CDR3 reads TGCGCCAGCAGCCAAGAGAGACTGACAGGTGACCCTGAAGCTTTCTTT. Its protein is CASSQERLTGDPEAFF.